These 27 T cell receptor beta chains were all obtained from the same sample, sequenced in a study of CD4 and CD8 cells across lung adenocarcinoma regions. TCRdb re-called the PCR reads with MiXCR, one entry per CDR3 protein. The data contain about 27,000 distinct CDR3 sequences, more than 40% of them singletons. The sequenced sample was CD8+ T cells from the center of a lung tumor. These receptors all stem from a male donor with lung adenocarcinoma. The CD4 and CD8 labels of this study may be unreliable.

As concerns this clonotype: Germline and junction disagree at one end, which may indicate a read error. The V and J genes are TRBV10-2 and TRBJ2-5; D is possibly TRBD1 or TRBD2 (6 bases each). The CDR3 runs 14 residues. Germline V CDR1 and CDR2: WSHSY, SAAADI. The CDR3 here is CASIGVRDKNIQYF. For the CDR3, the DNA is TGCGCGAGCATCGGGGTGCGGGACAAAAACATCCAGTACTTC.

With respect to this clonotype: A junction end diverges from the germline sequence, so it may reflect a read error. CDR3 coding DNA: TGCGCCAGCCTGGTGCCCGACGAGCGGGACCCAGAGACCCAGTACTTT. It specifies CASLVPDERDPETQYF. V usage is TRBV10-1 and J usage is TRBJ2-3, with 7 bases fitting TRBD2. Germline V lookup: CDR1 WNHNN, CDR2 SYGVQD (reference sequence). CDR3 length equals 16 residues.

To note about this clonotype: At one boundary the junction diverges from the germline segment, which might be a read error. The chain links TRBV10-3 to TRBJ1-5; D ambiguous. The germline CDR1 and CDR2 sequences are ENHRY and SYGVKD. This CDR3 comprises 14 residues. CDR3 nucleotides: TGTGCCAGCAGTGAGTCAGGTAGCAATCAGCCCCTCCATTTT. This translates into CASSESGSNQPLHF.

This clonotype was seen ten or more times. DNA for the CDR3: TGTGCCAGCAGGCCGCCCGGAAAACCCGGGGAGCTGTTTTTT. This translates into CASRPPGKPGELFF. This chain connects TRBV6-1 to TRBJ2-2, with D unresolved. Germline CDR1 is MNHNS and CDR2 is SASEGT. The CDR3 totals 14 residues. Trimming took off 6 bases at V and 6 bases at J, with 14 bases between the two ends.

This clonotype was picked up a small number of times. This CDR3 is CAWSLGTGLKNIQYF. The CDR3 DNA reads as TGTGCCTGGAGTTTGGGGACAGGATTGAAAAACATTCAGTACTTC. This sequence joins TRBV30 and TRBJ2-4; TRBD1 aligns across 8 bases. CDR3 length equals 15 residues. J lost 4 bases, V lost 2 bases, and 7 bases had no gene match. Germline CDR1 GTSNPN, CDR2 SVGIG (reference sequence).

V gene TRBV11-2 combines with J gene TRBJ2-1; 7 nucleotides line up with TRBD2. From germline, CDR1 is SGHAT and CDR2 FQNNGV. V trimming: 5 bases; J trimming: 4 bases; junction bases outside the gene matches: 11. The CDR3 extends over 16 amino acids. CDR3 in DNA: TGTGCCAGCAGCGCCTCTCCGGGACTAAATTACAATGAGCAGTTCTTC. Translated: CASSASPGLNYNEQFF.

The chain combines TRBV7-2 with TRBJ1-3; D gene unclear. CDR1 is SGHTA and CDR2 is FQGNSA in the germline V gene. V lost 6 bases, J lost 3 bases, and 9 bases lay in between. The CDR3 totals 13 residues. CDR3 residues: CASSLAFGNTIYF. CDR3 bases: TGTGCCAGCAGTCTTGCGTTTGGAAACACCATATATTTT. The complete variable domain, with remaining parts taken from reference TRBV7-2 and TRBJ1-3, reads GAGVSQSPSNKVTEKGKDVELRCDPISGHTALYWYRQSLGQGLEFLIYFQGNSAPDKSGLPSDRFSAERTGGSVSTLTIQRTQQEDSAVYLCASSLAFGNTIYFGEGSWLTVV.

By proportion, this clonotype is medium-sized. The CDR3 loop reads CAISESRTSAQETQYF. CDR3 DNA sequence: TGTGCCATCAGTGAGTCGAGGACTAGCGCGCAAGAGACCCAGTACTTC. The chain combines TRBV10-3 with TRBJ2-5, with 9 bases that match TRBD2. Trimming took 0 bases from V and 2 from J; bases not matched to a gene: 4. The CDR3 runs to 16 residues. The germline V gene encodes CDR1 ENHRY and CDR2 SYGVKD.

The chain couples TRBV6-1 to TRBJ2-2, with TRBD2 matching 7 bases. Germline CDR1 MNHNS, CDR2 SASEGT. This CDR3 has 16 residues. Trimming removed 2 bases from V and 8 bases from J; junction bases left unmatched: 11. The CDR3 nucleotides read TGTGCCAGCAGTGAACCGGCGGGAGTGGTGGGGGGGGAGCTGTTTTTT. Translation gives CASSEPAGVVGGELFF.

The V and J genes are TRBV3-1 and TRBJ2-5; D uncertain. The V and J ends lost 1 base and 2 bases respectively, with 5 bases between them. The CDR3 sequence is 13 residues long. CDR1 and CDR2 from the germline V gene are LGHDT and YNNKEL (reference sequence). The CDR3 bases are TGTGCCAGCAGCCAAGCCGGACAAGAGACCCAGTACTTC. This translates into CASSQAGQETQYF.

In this sample, this clonotype turned up a few times. The chain has TRBV10-1 and TRBJ2-3; D call uncertain. TRBJ2-7 matches the DNA end more closely, so the J call is doubtful. CDR1 is WNHNN, CDR2 SYGVQD, per germline (reference sequence). The CDR3 is 14 amino acids. The CDR3 DNA reads as TGCGCCAGCAGGGGCAGGTGTGCCACAGATACGCAGTACTTC. This codes for CASRGRCATDTQYF.

Concerning this clonotype: Its ends do not fully match the called genes, so a read error is possible. The J gene is TRBJ2-6, the V gene TRBV6-1; either TRBD1 or TRBD2 may supply D (5 bases each). The CDR3 extends over 17 amino acids. The germline gives CDR1 MNHNS, CDR2 SASEGT. In nucleotides, the CDR3 is TGTGCCAGCAGTGAACGAGCGGCTAGCTCTGGGGCCAACGTCCAGTCTTTC. Protein: CASSERAASSGANVQSF.

This clonotype was counted many times. V and J are TRBV11-2 and TRBJ2-2, with D possibly TRBD2 on 5 matching bases. Germline V CDR1 and CDR2: SGHAT, FQNNGV. The CDR3 extends over 14 amino acids. The germline V and J ends were trimmed by 5 bases and 7 bases, with 14 bases remaining between them. The CDR3 DNA reads TGTGCCAGCAGCAAAACTAGAATGGGCGGGGAGCTGTTTTTT. This gives the protein CASSKTRMGGELFF.

The V and J genes are TRBV6-5 and TRBJ2-1, with TRBD2 identical over 12 bases. Germline-derived CDR1 and CDR2 are MNHEY and SVGAGI. The V gene end was trimmed by 2 bases and the J gene end by 13 bases; junction bases not matched to a gene: 12. This CDR3 contains 16 residues. CDR3 nucleotides: TGTGCCAGCAGTTACAGGACTAGCGGGACACCGTCTACTCAGTTCTTC. This encodes CASSYRTSGTPSTQFF.

The rearrangement joins TRBV5-6 to TRBJ2-3; a possible D gene is TRBD2 (6 bases). The CDR3 sequence is 13 residues long. With 0 bases removed from V and 5 bases from J, the gap between germline ends came to 7 bases. Germline V gives CDR1 SGHDT, CDR2 YYEEEE. The DNA of the CDR3 is TGTGCCAGCAGCTTGGAAGCGGGAGATACGCAGTATTTT. It encodes CASSLEAGDTQYF.

The chain is built from TRBV11-2 and TRBJ2-3; D not certain. The assigned J gene may be wrong: the sequence end matches TRBJ2-7 better. CDR3 size: 15 residues. Per the germline V gene, CDR1 is SGHAT and CDR2 is FQNNGV. In nucleotides, the CDR3 is TGTGCCAGGGGGTTCCGAGGCCGTGACCCAGATACGCAGTACTTC. Encoded protein: CARGFRGRDPDTQYF.

The CDR3: CASRGRRDKDTQYF. Here the CDR3 DNA reads TGCGCCAGCAGGGGGCGGCGAGACAAAGATACTCAGTACTTC. The V gene is TRBV10-1, the J gene TRBJ2-4, with D perhaps TRBD1 (5 bases). The CDR3 has 14 residues. From germline, CDR1 is WNHNN and CDR2 SYGVQD (reference sequence). Trimming stripped 6 bases from V and 12 bases from J, with 21 bases between.

This chain joins TRBV6-5 and TRBJ2-3; TRBD2 is a possible D gene (6 bases). Trimming removed 2 bases from V and 10 bases from J, with 13 bases in between. Germline V gives CDR1 MNHEY, CDR2 SVGAGI. This CDR3 comprises 13 residues. The CDR3 nucleotides read TGTGCCAGCAGTTACGTCAGCCGGGGGTCGCAGTATTTT. It translates to CASSYVSRGSQYF.

The rearrangement uses TRBV5-1 and TRBJ2-1, with 12 bases identical to TRBD2. The J call is doubtful: the DNA matches TRBJ2-7 better. The CDR3 extends over 16 amino acids. CDR1 is SGHRS, CDR2 YFSETQ, per germline. CDR3 sequence: CASSPLTSGSSYEQYF. CDR3 DNA: TGCGCCAGCAGCCCACTGACTAGCGGGAGCTCCTACGAGCAGTACTTC.

Notes on this clonotype: Relative to the germline gene, one junction end is altered; a read error may explain this. The chain joins TRBV10-1 to TRBJ2-3; weak D call: TRBD2 (5 bases). CDR3 length equals 14 residues. Per germline, CDR1 WNHNN and CDR2 SYGVQD (reference sequence). The DNA of the CDR3 is TGCGCCAGCTCTGGGAGATGTGCCAAAAATACTCAGTACTTT. This translates into CASSGRCAKNTQYF.

The chain is built from TRBV6-5 and TRBJ2-1; 7 bases fit TRBD1. CDR3 length: 15 amino acids. The V gene's germline CDR1 is MNHEY and CDR2 SVGAGI. With V trimmed by 3 bases and J by 7 bases, 9 bases remained unmatched. The CDR3 spells CASSYTGTAPNEQFF. The CDR3 DNA reads TGTGCCAGCAGTTATACCGGGACAGCCCCTAATGAGCAGTTCTTC.

By sample fraction, this clonotype is medium-sized (0.01 to 0.1%). This rearrangement joins TRBV6-1 to TRBJ2-1; no firm D call. With the DNA end fitting TRBJ2-5 better, the J assignment may be wrong. Germline-derived CDR1 and CDR2 are MNHNS and SASEGT. This CDR3 contains 11 residues. The chain's CDR3 is CASRKQETQYF. As DNA, the CDR3 is TGTGCCAGCAGGAAACAAGAGACCCAGTACTTC.

This clonotype has more than one count but fewer than ten. The chain links TRBV6-5 to TRBJ2-5; D is unresolved. Germline CDR1 is MNHEY and CDR2 is SVGAGI. Deletions cut 0 bases from V and 5 bases from J, with 7 bases between. This CDR3 has 13 amino acids. CDR3 bases: TGTGCCAGCAGTTACTCGAGCTTCGAGACCCAGTACTTC. Translation: CASSYSSFETQYF.

The genes are TRBV6-4 and TRBJ2-5; D remains ambiguous. The J call is uncertain, as TRBJ2-7 better fits the DNA end. CDR1 is MRHNA and CDR2 is SNTAGT in the germline V gene. The CDR3 consists of 13 residues. CDR3 sequence: CASSPSDGYEQYF. The CDR3 bases are TGTGCCAGCAGTCCCTCCGACGGATACGAGCAGTACTTC.

This clonotype came up a few times. The chain is built from TRBV6-1 and TRBJ2-1, with D possibly matching TRBD2 (6 bases). V dropped 3 bases and J dropped 4 bases, with 19 bases sitting between them. Germline-derived CDR1 and CDR2 are MNHNS and SASEGT. CDR3 length: 17 residues. The CDR3 here is CASSDPPLGLRYNEQFF. CDR3 sequence (DNA): TGTGCCAGCAGTGATCCGCCCCTGGGACTCAGGTACAATGAGCAGTTCTTC.

V gene TRBV6-1 combines with J gene TRBJ1-2; D remains unclear. V lost 2 bases, J lost 8 bases, and 12 bases lay in between. The CDR3 sequence is 13 residues long. Germline V gene sequence: CDR1 MNHNS, CDR2 SASEGT. Here the CDR3 DNA reads TGTGCCAGCAGTGAATCGAGGGTCCGGGGCTACACCTTC. Translation: CASSESRVRGYTF.

The genes are TRBV6-1 and TRBJ2-5; 10 bases map to TRBD1. The J call may be mistaken, given a closer DNA end match to TRBJ2-7. This CDR3 is built from 13 residues. In germline, CDR1 is MNHNS, CDR2 SASEGT. CDR3 sequence (DNA): TGTGCCAGCAACGGACAGGGGGATTACGAGCAGTACTTC. The encoded protein is CASNGQGDYEQYF.